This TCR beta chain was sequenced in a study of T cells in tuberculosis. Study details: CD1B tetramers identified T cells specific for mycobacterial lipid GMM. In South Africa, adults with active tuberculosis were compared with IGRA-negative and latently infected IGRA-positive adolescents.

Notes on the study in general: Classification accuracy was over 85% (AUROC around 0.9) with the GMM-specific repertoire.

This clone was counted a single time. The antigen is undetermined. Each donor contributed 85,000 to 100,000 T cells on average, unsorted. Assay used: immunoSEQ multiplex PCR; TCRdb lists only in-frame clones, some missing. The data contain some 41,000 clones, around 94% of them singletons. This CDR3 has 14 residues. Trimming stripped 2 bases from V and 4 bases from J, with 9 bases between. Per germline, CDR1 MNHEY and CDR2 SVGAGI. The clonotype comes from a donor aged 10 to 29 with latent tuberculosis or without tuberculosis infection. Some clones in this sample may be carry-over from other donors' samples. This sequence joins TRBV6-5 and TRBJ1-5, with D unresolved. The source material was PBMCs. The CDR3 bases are TGTGCCAGCAGTTACAGCGTCGGGAATCAGCCCCAGCATTTT. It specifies CASSYSVGNQPQHF.